The 28 T cell receptor beta chains in this list originate from one sample, sequenced in a study of CD8 T cells in Susac syndrome. Reverse transcription used roughly 0.45 to 1 ug RNA and random hexamers. TCRdb re-called the immunoSEQ multiplex PCR reads with MiXCR, one entry per CDR3 protein. The profile shows roughly 110,000 distinct CDR3 sequences, around 93% of them singletons. The sample consisted of CD8+ T cells from PBMCs. The receptor set was obtained from a human donor in good health.

The chain employs TRBV21-1 and TRBJ2-2; the table assigns TRBD2, which was not confirmed against the DNA. TRBV21-1 is assigned pseudogene status. The CDR3 is 15 amino acids. The CDR3 protein is CASSMAGRSTGELFF. CDR3 DNA sequence: TGTGCCAGCAGCATGGCGGGACGTAGCACCGGGGAGCTGTTTTTT.

The gene calls are TRBV14 and TRBJ2-3, with D possibly being TRBD2 (5 bases). CDR1 is SGHDN and CDR2 is FVKESK in the germline V gene. Trimming removed 4 bases at V and 6 bases at J, with 11 bases between. The CDR3 runs 13 residues. CDR3 in amino acids: CASSPRTWDTQYF. CDR3 coding DNA: TGTGCCAGCAGCCCCCGGACTTGGGATACGCAGTATTTT.

This clonotype was counted once. The chain links TRBV7-2 to TRBJ2-6; no firm D call. Germline V gene sequence: CDR1 SGHTA, CDR2 FQGNSA. Trimming pared 7 bases from V and 19 bases from J, leaving 26 bases between. CDR3 size: 14 residues. CDR3 in DNA: TGTGCCAGCAACAGAGAGGCTGCATGGGCTGCTTTAACTTTC. Residues: CASNREAAWAALTF.

The chain is built from TRBV24-1 and TRBJ2-3, with D unclear. CDR3 size: 14 residues. Germline-derived CDR1 and CDR2 are KGHDR and SFDVKD. Between the trimmed V and J ends, which lost 6 bases and 0 bases, there was a span of 9 bases. The CDR3 DNA sequence: TGTGCCACCAGTCAGTCTGCTAGCACAGATACGCAGTATTTT. Its translation is CATSQSASTDTQYF.

The chain employs TRBV5-1 and TRBJ1-1, with TRBD1 matching 9 bases. CDR3 length equals 14 residues. CDR1 and CDR2 (germline): SGHRS, YFSETQ. Trimming took 4 bases from V and 6 from J; bases not matched to a gene: 7. CDR3 residues: CASSRPGQGSEAFF. CDR3 nucleotides: TGCGCCAGCAGCCGCCCGGGACAGGGATCTGAAGCTTTCTTT.

The V and J genes are TRBV19 and TRBJ2-1; TRBD2 aligns across 8 bases. The ends lost 0 bases at V and 4 bases at J; junction bases unmatched: 5. CDR1 is LNHDA and CDR2 is SQIVND in the germline V gene (reference sequence). This CDR3 comprises 16 residues. In nucleotides, the CDR3 is TGTGCCAGTAGTATAGACCTAGCGGGCCGTTACAATGAGCAGTTCTTC. Translation: CASSIDLAGRYNEQFF.

This clonotype was recorded a few times. The J gene is TRBJ2-1, the V gene TRBV23-1, with D perhaps TRBD1 (5 bases). TRBV23-1 is an ORF; its function is uncertain. CDR3 length equals 14 residues. V lost 4 bases, J lost 9 bases, and 16 bases lay in between. The CDR3 sequence is CASSRGSRQGEQFF. For the CDR3, the DNA is TGCGCCAGCAGTCGTGGCAGTCGGCAGGGTGAGCAGTTCTTC.

This chain joins TRBV5-1 and TRBJ2-7; D is undetermined. CDR3 length: 12 residues. V was trimmed by 4 bases and J by 0 bases, leaving 5 bases between them. Germline assignment: CDR1 SGHRS and CDR2 YFSETQ. The CDR3 region is CASSPSSYEQYF. Written as DNA, the CDR3 is TGCGCCAGCAGCCCAAGCTCCTACGAGCAGTACTTC.

The rearrangement joins TRBV7-8 to TRBJ1-2, with a tentative D call TRBD1 (6 bases). The V end lost 5 bases, the J end lost 5 bases, and 21 bases lay between the germline ends. Looked up from germline, CDR1 is SGHVS and CDR2 is FQNEAQ. The CDR3 is made up of 16 amino acids. CDR3 loop: CASSPTGTREGYGYTF. Written as DNA, the CDR3 is TGTGCCAGCAGCCCAACGGGGACAAGGGAAGGGTATGGCTACACCTTC.

V gene TRBV29-1 combines with J gene TRBJ1-2, with D possibly matching TRBD1 (5 bases). V was pared by 0 bases and J by 4 bases, with 12 bases between. CDR1 and CDR2 from the germline V gene are SQVTM and ANQGSEA. The CDR3 spans 14 residues. The CDR3 coding sequence is TGCAGCGTTGAAGATCTTCGGGGGAGCTATGGCTACACCTTC. Protein sequence: CSVEDLRGSYGYTF.

The chain uses TRBV20-1 and TRBJ1-5; D is unclear. Trimming left V 3 bases short and J 0 bases short, with 9 bases between. The CDR3 loop spans 14 amino acids. In germline, CDR1 is DFQATT, CDR2 SNEGSKA (reference sequence). CDR3 DNA: TGCAGTGCTAGTCCTCCTCTTAGCAATCAGCCCCAGCATTTT. Translating it yields CSASPPLSNQPQHF.

This chain links TRBV20-1 with TRBJ2-2, with TRBD1 matching 8 bases. The CDR3 loop spans 14 amino acids. V dropped 3 bases and J dropped 3; count of bases not matched to a gene: 3. CDR1 and CDR2 from the germline V gene are DFQATT and SNEGSKA (reference sequence). In DNA, the CDR3 is TGCAGTGCTAGTGGACAGGGCCACACCGGGGAGCTGTTTTTT. Translated, it gives CSASGQGHTGELFF.

V is TRBV20-1 and J is TRBJ1-4; D uncertain. V shed 5 bases and J shed 4 bases, with 17 bases lying between them. Germline V gene data show CDR1 as DFQATT and CDR2 as SNEGSKA (reference sequence). The CDR3 extends over 15 amino acids. The CDR3 bases are TGCAGTGCTCCCTCGGCTAGCTTAAGTAATGAAAAACTGTTTTTT. It translates to CSAPSASLSNEKLFF.

The rearrangement links TRBV19 to TRBJ2-1; 9 nucleotides agree with TRBD2. The length of the CDR3 is 14 residues. The germline V gene has CDR1 LNHDA and CDR2 SQIVND (reference sequence). The V and J ends lost 9 bases and 4 bases, in that order; junction bases with no gene match: 7. The CDR3: CASRGGAFYNEQFF. The CDR3 coding sequence is TGTGCCAGCCGCGGGGGGGCGTTTTACAATGAGCAGTTCTTC.

The rearrangement links TRBV19 to TRBJ1-5; D gene unclear. The CDR3 runs 13 residues. The germline V gene has CDR1 LNHDA and CDR2 SQIVND (reference sequence). V lost 10 bases, J lost 0 bases, and 10 bases lay in between. CDR3 DNA sequence: TGTGCCACCAACGGCCATAGCAATCAGCCCCAGCATTTT. Translation: CATNGHSNQPQHF.

The chain joins TRBV29-1 to TRBJ2-3; 7 bases map to TRBD2. The germline CDR1 and CDR2 sequences are SQVTM and ANQGSEA. The CDR3 covers 13 residues. The J segment lost 8 bases and the V segment lost 5 bases, leaving 10 bases of the junction unmatched. CDR3 DNA: TGCAGCGTTCACATTTCTTCTAGCGGTACGCAGTATTTT. It codes for CSVHISSSGTQYF.

The gene calls are TRBV18 and TRBJ2-7; 7 bases map to TRBD1. J gave up 3 bases and V 2 bases, and 4 bases lay outside the gene matches. Germline V gives CDR1 KGHSH, CDR2 LQKENI. This CDR3 has 14 amino acids. The CDR3 DNA is TGTGCCAGCTCACCAACGACAGGGAACTACGAGCAGTACTTC. Residues: CASSPTTGNYEQYF.

The rearrangement joins TRBV5-1 to TRBJ2-7; TRBD1 matches at 7 bases. Germline V gives CDR1 SGHRS, CDR2 YFSETQ. Trimming cost V 4 bases and J 5 bases; bases outside gene matches: 3. The CDR3 runs 12 residues. This CDR3 reads CASSPDRDEQYF. DNA of the CDR3: TGCGCCAGCAGCCCCGACAGGGACGAGCAGTACTTC. Together with reference TRBV5-1 and TRBJ2-7, the CDR3 gives the full variable domain: KAGVTQTPRYLIKTRGQQVTLSCSPISGHRSVSWYQQTPGQGLQFLFEYFSETQRNKGNFPGRFSGRQFSNSRSEMNVSTLELGDSALYLCASSPDRDEQYFGPGTRLTVT.

The J gene is TRBJ2-5, the V gene TRBV6-1; 7 bases fit TRBD2. With 8 bases clipped from V and 4 bases from J, the junction kept 7 bases outside the gene matches. Germline assignment: CDR1 MNHNS and CDR2 SASEGT. The CDR3 length is 13 residues. The CDR3 reads CASRTGGRETQYF. DNA for the CDR3: TGTGCCAGCCGGACGGGGGGACGAGAGACCCAGTACTTC.

The gene calls are TRBV6-5 and TRBJ1-1, with D unresolved. Trimming shortened V by 2 bases and J by 5 bases, and 3 bases separated the two germline ends. The CDR3 has 11 residues. Per germline, CDR1 MNHEY and CDR2 SVGAGI. Written as DNA, the CDR3 is TGTGCCAGCAGTTACCTGACTGAAGCTTTCTTT. Protein: CASSYLTEAFF.

The rearrangement links TRBV3-1 to TRBJ2-3; 9 bases map to TRBD1. The V and J ends lost 0 bases and 6 bases, in that order; junction bases with no gene match: 7. Germline V gene data show CDR1 as LGHDT and CDR2 as YNNKEL (reference sequence). This CDR3 comprises 16 residues. For the CDR3, the DNA is TGTGCCAGCAGCCAAGACCGGGACAGGGCGAAGGATACGCAGTATTTT. Protein product: CASSQDRDRAKDTQYF.

The chain couples TRBV5-1 to TRBJ1-3; D uncertain. Germline V gene sequence: CDR1 SGHRS, CDR2 YFSETQ. Trimming removed 4 bases from V and 4 bases from J, with 15 bases in between. This CDR3 spans 15 amino acids. The CDR3 is CASSPGGLRGNTIYF. The CDR3, as DNA: TGCGCCAGCAGCCCGGGCGGGCTCCGCGGAAACACCATATATTTT. Together with reference TRBV5-1 and TRBJ1-3, the CDR3 gives the full variable domain: KAGVTQTPRYLIKTRGQQVTLSCSPISGHRSVSWYQQTPGQGLQFLFEYFSETQRNKGNFPGRFSGRQFSNSRSEMNVSTLELGDSALYLCASSPGGLRGNTIYFGEGSWLTVV.

The rearrangement joins TRBV5-4 to TRBJ2-2; D is perhaps TRBD2 (5 bases). This CDR3 region has 14 residues. Germline lookup yields CDR1 SGHNT and CDR2 YYREEE (reference sequence). V lost 0 bases and J 7 bases, leaving 10 bases between the germline ends. DNA of the CDR3: TGTGCCAGCAGCTTGGTTAGCGTAGGCGGGGAGCTGTTTTTT. This sequence encodes CASSLVSVGGELFF.

This CDR3 reads CASSLNPGISYNEQFF. CDR3 bases: TGTGCCAGCAGTCTCAACCCGGGGATCTCCTACAATGAGCAGTTCTTC. V usage is TRBV7-2 and J usage is TRBJ2-1; D possibly corresponds to TRBD2 (5 bases). The length of the CDR3 is 16 residues. V dropped 6 bases and J dropped 0 bases, with 15 bases sitting between them. Germline-derived CDR1 and CDR2 are SGHTA and FQGNSA.

This rearrangement joins TRBV7-9 to TRBJ1-1; tentatively, D is TRBD1 (6 bases). Germline lookup yields CDR1 SEHNR and CDR2 FQNEAQ (reference sequence). Trimming cost V 5 bases and J 4 bases, with 8 bases left between them. The CDR3 contains 12 residues. The CDR3: CASSRGGTEAFF. The CDR3 bases are TGTGCCAGCAGCCGAGGGGGCACTGAAGCTTTCTTT.

The genes are TRBV7-9 and TRBJ1-6, with 8 positions matching TRBD1. V shed 5 bases and J 9 bases; nucleotides not matched to a gene: 6. The germline V gene encodes CDR1 SEHNR and CDR2 FQNEAQ (reference sequence). This CDR3 is 14 amino acids long. The CDR3 coding sequence is TGTGCCAGCAGCCTGCCAGGGGGCGGTTCACCCCTCCACTTT. It specifies CASSLPGGGSPLHF.

This clonotype has a single count. The rearrangement links TRBV6-2 or TRBV6-3 to TRBJ2-1; D assignment may be TRBD1 or TRBD2 (5 bases each). CDR1 and CDR2 from the germline V gene are MNHEY and SVGEGT. The CDR3 contains 17 residues. V was shortened by 2 bases and J by 3 bases, with 17 bases between the two germline ends. CDR3 nucleotide sequence: TGTGCCAGCAGTTACGCCGAAGGGGACGCCTTCTACAATGAGCAGTTCTTC. Translated, it gives CASSYAEGDAFYNEQFF.

The V and J genes are TRBV7-9 and TRBJ2-1, with 7 bases aligning to TRBD2. The CDR3 spans 15 residues. Germline CDR1 SEHNR, CDR2 FQNEAQ (reference sequence). Trimming cost V 5 bases and J 0 bases; bases outside gene matches: 4. The CDR3 DNA is TGTGCCAGCAGCCAACTAGCGTCCTCCTACAATGAGCAGTTCTTC. It yields the protein CASSQLASSYNEQFF.